This T cell receptor beta chain was identified during a study of blood T cell repertoires in COVID-19 (dated by TCRdb to about 2020). As for the study more broadly: Samples covering the acute and convalescent phases of COVID-19 were provided by collaborators in the United States, Italy and Spain. The prospective study material was composed of cDNA or gDNA derived from T cells, B-cell-depleted T cells, or PBMCs. Subjects who had been exposed to COVID-19, were actively infected with it, or had recovered from it provided the deeply sampled blood TCRbeta repertoires that made up the dataset. The samples were drawn from the first 160 participants of the ongoing ImmuneRACE study and from 1,254 subjects provided by 6 global collaborators. Where available, HLA class I and class II types were taken from metadata supplied by the sample provider and were not determined by assay-based typing. Nearly every sample came with metadata listing a de-identified subject ID, COVID-19 status, age in years and sex. The repertoires were released in a freely available public database meant as a resource for research on the immune response to SARS-CoV-2.

Taken from the germline V gene, the CDR1 and CDR2 loops are SGHNT and YENEEA. A distance of 6 bases separates the germline ends of V and J, which lose 3 bases and 1 base respectively. The CDR3 runs 13 residues from the cysteine to the phenylalanine. The read is trimmed to its CDR3 DNA, 39 bases read in frame from base 1. Concerning this clone: Its antigen target is currently unknown. No base-level quality is on record; no much larger clone is a single base apart. Other DNA sequences within the sample encode an identical CDR3.

Whole blood was collected in K2EDTA tubes by collaborating institutions according to the institutions' own protocols. For TCRbeta analysis, collaborator samples were shipped as frozen whole blood, as isolated PBMCs, or as DNA extracted from either sample type. Overall results and qualifications from the work: The amount of clinical and demographic metadata varied by source and participant and was provided uncurated.

TCRbeta CDR3 regions were amplified from genomic DNA using the immunoSEQ Assay, a bias-controlled multiplex PCR. The original pipeline was this. Nucleated cell counts per sample were estimated from amplification of reference gene primers within the assay. To quantify the absolute abundance of each unique TCRbeta CDR3 rearrangement, sequence reads were collapsed and filtered. For each sample, productive Simpson clonality was calculated as the square root of Simpson's diversity index over productive rearrangements. This immuneACCESS table, as held by TCRdb, lists in-frame sequences with V and J called but not all clones. Of the missing ones, under half trace to an unresolved V gene in checked studies; the others have no known cause. V and J calls plus clone size are reproduced from that table; the DNA served to infer D and trimming. Present in this sample are 250,000 to 300,000 clones, about 83% of which were seen just once. Clones ranked in the top ten supply roughly 5.7% of the sample.

This clonotype was obtained from a man older than 75 with acute or convalescent COVID-19. In this chain, TRBV11-3 is recombined with TRBJ1-1, with a weak D call of TRBD1 (5 bases match). The sequenced material came from peripheral blood. The nucleotide sequence is TGTGCCAGCAGCTTCGGGGGGAACACTGAAGCTTTCTTT. This codes for CASSFGGNTEAFF.